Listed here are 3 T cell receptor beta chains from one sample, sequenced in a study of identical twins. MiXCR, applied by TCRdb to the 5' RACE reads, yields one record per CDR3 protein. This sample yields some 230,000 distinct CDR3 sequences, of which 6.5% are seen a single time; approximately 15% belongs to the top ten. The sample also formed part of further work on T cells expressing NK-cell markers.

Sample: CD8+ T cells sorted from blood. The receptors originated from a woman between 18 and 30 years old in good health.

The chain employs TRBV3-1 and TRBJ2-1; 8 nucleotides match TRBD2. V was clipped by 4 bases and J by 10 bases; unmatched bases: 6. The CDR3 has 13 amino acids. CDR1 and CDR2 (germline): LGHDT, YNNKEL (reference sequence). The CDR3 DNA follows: TGTGCCAGCAGCCCCGGGGCTAGCGGGGAGCAGTTCTTC. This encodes CASSPGASGEQFF.

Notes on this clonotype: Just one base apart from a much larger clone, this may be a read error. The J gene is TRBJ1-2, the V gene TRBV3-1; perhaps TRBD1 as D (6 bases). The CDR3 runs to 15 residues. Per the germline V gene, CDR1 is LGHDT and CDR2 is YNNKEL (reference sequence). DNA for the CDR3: TGTGCCAGCTGCCACCGACAGGTCGGGAACTATGGCTACACCTTC. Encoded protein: CASCHRQVGNYGYTF.

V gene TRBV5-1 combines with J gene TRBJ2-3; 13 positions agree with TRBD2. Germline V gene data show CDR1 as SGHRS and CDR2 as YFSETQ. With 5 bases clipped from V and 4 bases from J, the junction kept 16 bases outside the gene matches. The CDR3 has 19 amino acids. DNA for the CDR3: TGCGCCAGCAGTATTACGGGACTAGCGGGGCAACGTGGGGCAGATACGCAGTATTTT. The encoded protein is CASSITGLAGQRGADTQYF.